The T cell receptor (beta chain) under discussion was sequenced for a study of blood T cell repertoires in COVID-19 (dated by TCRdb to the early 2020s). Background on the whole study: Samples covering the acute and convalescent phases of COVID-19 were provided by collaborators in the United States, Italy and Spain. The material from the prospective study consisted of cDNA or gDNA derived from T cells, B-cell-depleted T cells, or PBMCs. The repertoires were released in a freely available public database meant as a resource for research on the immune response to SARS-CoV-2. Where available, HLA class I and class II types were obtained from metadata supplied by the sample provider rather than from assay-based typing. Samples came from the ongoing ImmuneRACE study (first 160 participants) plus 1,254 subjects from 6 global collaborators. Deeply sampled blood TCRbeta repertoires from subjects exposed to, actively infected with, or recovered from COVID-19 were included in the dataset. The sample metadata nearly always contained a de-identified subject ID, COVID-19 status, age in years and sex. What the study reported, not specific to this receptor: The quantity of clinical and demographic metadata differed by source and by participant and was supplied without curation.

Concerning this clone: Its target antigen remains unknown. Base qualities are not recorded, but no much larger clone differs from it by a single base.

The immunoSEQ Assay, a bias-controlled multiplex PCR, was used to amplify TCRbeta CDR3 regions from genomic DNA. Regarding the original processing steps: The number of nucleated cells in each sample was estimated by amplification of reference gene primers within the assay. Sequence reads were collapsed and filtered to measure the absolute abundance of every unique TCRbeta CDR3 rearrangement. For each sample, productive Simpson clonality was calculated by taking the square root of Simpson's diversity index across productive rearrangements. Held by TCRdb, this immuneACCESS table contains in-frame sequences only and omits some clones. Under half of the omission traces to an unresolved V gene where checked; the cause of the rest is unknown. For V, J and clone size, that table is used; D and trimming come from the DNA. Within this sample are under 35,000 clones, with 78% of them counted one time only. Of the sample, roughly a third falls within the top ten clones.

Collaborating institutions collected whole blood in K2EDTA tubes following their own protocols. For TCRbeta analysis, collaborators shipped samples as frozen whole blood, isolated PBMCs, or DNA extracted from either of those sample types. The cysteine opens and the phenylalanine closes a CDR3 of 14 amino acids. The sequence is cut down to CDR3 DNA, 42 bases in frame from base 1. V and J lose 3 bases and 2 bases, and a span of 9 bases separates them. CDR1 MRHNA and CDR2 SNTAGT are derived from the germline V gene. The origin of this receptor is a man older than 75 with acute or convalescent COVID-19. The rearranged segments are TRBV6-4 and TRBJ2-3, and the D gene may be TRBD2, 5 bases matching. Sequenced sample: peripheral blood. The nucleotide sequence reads TGTGCCAGCAGTGATCGGGGATACACAGATACGCAGTATTTT. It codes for CASSDRGYTDTQYF.